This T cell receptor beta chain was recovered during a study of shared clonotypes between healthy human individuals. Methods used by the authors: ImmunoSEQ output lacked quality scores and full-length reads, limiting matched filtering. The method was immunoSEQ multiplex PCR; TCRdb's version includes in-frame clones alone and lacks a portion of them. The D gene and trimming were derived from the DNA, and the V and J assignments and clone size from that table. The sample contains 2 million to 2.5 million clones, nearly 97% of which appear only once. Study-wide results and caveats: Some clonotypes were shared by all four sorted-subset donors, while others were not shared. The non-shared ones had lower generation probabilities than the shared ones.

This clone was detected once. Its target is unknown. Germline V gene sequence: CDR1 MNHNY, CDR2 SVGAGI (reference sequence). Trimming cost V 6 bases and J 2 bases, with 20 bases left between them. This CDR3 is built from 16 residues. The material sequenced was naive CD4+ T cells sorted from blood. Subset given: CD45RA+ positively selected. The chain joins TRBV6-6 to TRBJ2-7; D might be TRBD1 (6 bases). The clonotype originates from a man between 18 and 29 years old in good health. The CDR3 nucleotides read TGTGCCAGCAGCTCCATCGGACAGTTTAGTCCCTACGAGCAGTACTTC. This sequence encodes CASSSIGQFSPYEQYF.